These 6 T cell receptor beta chains came from one sample sequenced in a study of blood T cell repertoires in COVID-19. Assay used: immunoSEQ multiplex PCR; TCRdb lists only in-frame clones, some missing. The sample has about 35,000 clones; roughly 77% are singletons. The sample consisted of peripheral blood. The receptors here all came from a human donor in a cohort sampled during active or convalescent COVID-19. The donor label of this sample is uncertain.

The chain recombines TRBV7-8 with TRBJ1-6; tentatively, D is TRBD1 (5 bases). Germline V gives CDR1 SGHVS, CDR2 FQNEAQ. V lost 5 bases, J lost 7 bases, and 18 bases lay in between. The CDR3 contains 16 residues. CDR3 region: CASSLKTYKGNSPLHF. CDR3 DNA: TGTGCCAGCAGCCTTAAGACTTACAAGGGGAATTCACCCCTCCACTTT.

This clone was counted ten times or more. The rearrangement uses TRBV11-1 and TRBJ1-1, with a weak D call TRBD1 (5 bases). Germline V gene sequence: CDR1 SGHAT, CDR2 FQDESV (reference sequence). The V and J ends lost 0 bases and 1 base respectively, with 6 bases between them. The CDR3 loop spans 14 amino acids. The CDR3 sequence: CASSLAGANTEAFF. The CDR3 DNA reads TGTGCCAGCAGCTTAGCAGGGGCGAACACTGAAGCTTTCTTT.

The chain employs TRBV14 and TRBJ2-7; TRBD1 aligns across 9 bases. Germline lookup yields CDR1 SGHDN and CDR2 FVKESK. This CDR3 comprises 14 residues. V lost 3 bases, J lost 6 bases, and 6 bases stayed unmatched. The CDR3 bases are TGTGCCAGCAGCCATACCGGGACAGGGACCGAGCAGTACTTC. Its protein product is CASSHTGTGTEQYF.

V usage is TRBV7-8 and J usage is TRBJ1-6; TRBD1 aligns across 10 bases. This CDR3 has 15 amino acids. J was trimmed by 9 bases and V by 5 bases; bases with no gene match: 7. The germline gives CDR1 SGHVS, CDR2 FQNEAQ. CDR3 in DNA: TGTGCCAGCAGCGCGAGTCGACAGGGGGCTTCACCCCTCCACTTT. Residues: CASSASRQGASPLHF. Full variable domain (remainder filled in from reference TRBV7-8 and TRBJ1-6): GAGVSQSPRYKVAKRGQDVALRCDPISGHVSLFWYQQALGQGPEFLTYFQNEAQLDKSGLPSDRFFAERPEGSVSTLKIQRTQQEDSAVYLCASSASRQGASPLHFGNGTRLTVT.

This clone has only a few counts. The V and J genes are TRBV7-8 and TRBJ1-5; 9 bases are shared with TRBD1. The CDR3 is 16 amino acids. V trimming: 0 bases; J trimming: 6 bases; junction bases outside the gene matches: 6. Germline V CDR1 and CDR2: SGHVS, FQNEAQ. The CDR3 loop is CASSLAPGTGIQPQHF. The CDR3, as DNA: TGTGCCAGCAGCTTAGCCCCCGGGACAGGGATTCAGCCCCAGCATTTT. Complete variable domain (other parts from reference TRBV7-8 and TRBJ1-5): GAGVSQSPRYKVAKRGQDVALRCDPISGHVSLFWYQQALGQGPEFLTYFQNEAQLDKSGLPSDRFFAERPEGSVSTLKIQRTQQEDSAVYLCASSLAPGTGIQPQHFGDGTRLSIL.

The chain recombines TRBV6-5 with TRBJ2-1, with D perhaps TRBD2 (6 bases). Germline values: CDR1 MNHEY, CDR2 SVGAGI. The V and J ends lost 6 bases and 3 bases respectively, with 9 bases between them. The CDR3 is made up of 13 amino acids. The CDR3 loop reads CASRLANYNEQFF. Here the CDR3 DNA reads TGTGCCAGCAGACTAGCAAACTACAATGAGCAGTTCTTC.